The 14 T cell receptor beta chains given below trace back to one sample, sequenced in a study of Ad26.COV2.S vaccination and SARS-CoV-2 variants. The assay was immunoSEQ multiplex PCR, and TCRdb's table has in-frame clones only and misses some. The sample holds about half a million clones, roughly nine tenths seen once. Treatment indicated: some 20 received Ad26.COV2.S at low or high dose, single or two shots; about 5 received placebo; per-sample allocation not given. Collection of the samples took place on day 63 after the first injection of vaccine or placebo. Sequencing was performed on peripheral blood, taken in a trial of Ad26.COV2.S vaccine versus placebo. The receptors derive from a person aged 18-65 years who received the Ad26.COV2.S COVID-19 vaccine or a placebo.

CDR3 DNA sequence: TGCGCCAGCAGCACCTGGGACAGAGATCAAGAGACCCAGTACTTC. This gives the protein CASSTWDRDQETQYF. The chain combines TRBV5-1 with TRBJ2-5; 7 bases line up with TRBD1. V was pared by 4 bases and J by 2 bases, with 8 bases of the junction left unmatched. CDR3 length equals 15 residues. In germline, CDR1 is SGHRS, CDR2 YFSETQ.

The V gene is TRBV28, the J gene TRBJ1-5, with 7 bases aligning to TRBD1. The CDR3 runs 19 residues. The germline V gene encodes CDR1 MDHEN and CDR2 SYDVKM. With V trimmed by 2 bases and J by 1 base, 14 bases remained unmatched. Here the CDR3 DNA reads TGTGCCAGCAGTTTAGTAAAGGGACAGAAGATTTTCAGCAATCAGCCCCAGCATTTT. Translating gives CASSLVKGQKIFSNQPQHF. The variable domain in full, with the rest retrieved from reference TRBV28 and TRBJ1-5, is DVKVTQSSRYLVKRTGEKVFLECVQDMDHENMFWYRQDPGLGLRLIYFSYDVKMKEKGDIPEGYSVSREKKERFSLILESASTNQTSMYLCASSLVKGQKIFSNQPQHFGDGTRLSIL.

The chain carries TRBV7-3 and TRBJ2-5; D is tentatively TRBD1 or TRBD2 (5 bases each). CDR3 size: 13 residues. V gave up 5 bases and J gave up 2 bases, with 9 bases separating them. Germline V lookup: CDR1 SGHTA, CDR2 FQGTGA. Here the CDR3 reads CASSPGPQETQYF. The CDR3 nucleotides read TGTGCCAGCAGCCCGGGACCGCAAGAGACCCAGTACTTC.

The chain combines TRBV28 with TRBJ1-2, with 10 nucleotides matching TRBD1. Germline V gives CDR1 MDHEN, CDR2 SYDVKM. The CDR3 extends over 17 amino acids. The J segment lost 4 bases and the V segment lost 2 bases, leaving 10 bases of the junction unmatched. For the CDR3, the DNA is TGTGCCAGCAGTTTAGGGGGACAGGGGACGTCGCGCTATGGCTACACCTTC. This encodes CASSLGGQGTSRYGYTF.

V gene TRBV10-3 combines with J gene TRBJ2-3, with D possibly TRBD2 on 6 matching bases. This CDR3 region has 15 residues. CDR1 is ENHRY and CDR2 is SYGVKD in the germline V gene. V gave up 4 bases and J gave up 0 bases, with 11 bases separating them. CDR3 residues: CAISAGGASTDTQYF. The CDR3 DNA sequence: TGTGCCATCAGTGCCGGGGGTGCTAGCACAGATACGCAGTATTTT.

This chain links TRBV7-9 with TRBJ2-2; D remains unclear. Germline assignment: CDR1 SEHNR and CDR2 FQNEAQ (reference sequence). This CDR3 has 16 residues. With 4 bases removed from V and 4 bases from J, the gap between germline ends came to 16 bases. The CDR3 region is CASSSLAPRSTGELFF. In DNA form, the CDR3 reads TGTGCCAGCAGCTCCCTGGCTCCCCGTTCCACCGGGGAGCTGTTTTTT. The whole variable domain, filled in from reference TRBV7-9 and TRBJ2-2, reads DTGVSQNPRHKITKRGQNVTFRCDPISEHNRLYWYRQTLGQGPEFLTYFQNEAQLEKSRLLSDRFSAERPKGSFSTLEIQRTEQGDSAMYLCASSSLAPRSTGELFFGEGSRLTVL.

This chain connects TRBV4-2 to TRBJ2-6, with 7 nucleotides matching TRBD1. V was pared by 4 bases and J by 0 bases, with 6 bases of the junction left unmatched. In germline, CDR1 is LGHNA, CDR2 YNFKEQ. The CDR3 contains 17 residues. CDR3 region: CASSRDSGPSGANVLTF. CDR3 in DNA: TGTGCCAGCAGCCGGGACAGTGGGCCCTCTGGGGCCAACGTCCTGACTTTC.

This chain links TRBV10-3 with TRBJ1-5; D is uncertain. This CDR3 is built from 15 residues. Trimming removed 0 bases at V and 2 bases at J, with 8 bases between. The germline V gene has CDR1 ENHRY and CDR2 SYGVKD. The CDR3 here is CAISESVVGNQPQHF. CDR3 nucleotide sequence: TGTGCCATCAGTGAGTCTGTGGTAGGCAATCAGCCCCAGCATTTT.

V usage is TRBV27 and J usage is TRBJ2-7; tentatively, D is TRBD1 or TRBD2 (5 bases each). Germline V gene data show CDR1 as MNHEY and CDR2 as SMNVEV (reference sequence). The CDR3 covers 15 residues. V gave up 0 bases and J gave up 0 bases, with 9 bases separating them. Here the CDR3 reads CASSLSGETSYEQYF. In nucleotides, the CDR3 is TGTGCCAGCAGTTTATCGGGGGAAACCTCCTACGAGCAGTACTTC.

A single count supports this clone. The chain couples TRBV19 to TRBJ1-2; no clear D. Germline V gene data show CDR1 as LNHDA and CDR2 as SQIVND (reference sequence). The CDR3 totals 13 residues. Trimming left V 4 bases short and J 5 bases short, with 11 bases between. CDR3 sequence reads: CASSTSRGYGYTF. In DNA, the CDR3 is TGTGCCAGTAGTACCTCCCGTGGGTATGGCTACACCTTC.

V usage is TRBV15 and J usage is TRBJ2-7; D is possibly TRBD2 (5 bases). V shed 3 bases and J shed 7 bases, with 10 bases lying between them. The length of the CDR3 is 12 residues. CDR1 LNHNV and CDR2 YYDKDF come from the germline V gene (reference sequence). This CDR3 is CATSRWSGEQYF. The DNA for the CDR3 is TGTGCCACCAGCAGGTGGAGCGGAGAGCAGTACTTC.

J is TRBJ1-3 and V is TRBV19; 7 positions agree with TRBD1. Germline trimming cut 9 bases from V and 2 bases from J; bases unmatched to any gene: 10. This CDR3 comprises 15 residues. Germline CDR1 is LNHDA and CDR2 is SQIVND (reference sequence). The CDR3 sequence: CASATQGSTGNTIYF. The CDR3 DNA is TGTGCCAGCGCGACACAGGGGAGTACTGGAAACACCATATATTTT.

The count of this clone is one. The rearrangement uses TRBV19 and TRBJ1-3, with unresolved D. Germline V gene data show CDR1 as LNHDA and CDR2 as SQIVND (reference sequence). The CDR3 covers 14 residues. Trimming shortened V by 7 bases and J by 0 bases, and 10 bases separated the two germline ends. The CDR3 DNA reads as TGTGCCAGTAATCGGGAAAGCTCTGGAAACACCATATATTTT. Translated: CASNRESSGNTIYF.

The chain recombines TRBV9 with TRBJ1-2; the match to TRBD1 covers 12 bases. The CDR3 runs to 15 residues. The J segment lost 6 bases and the V segment lost 1 base, leaving 4 bases of the junction unmatched. Germline V gene lookup returns CDR1 SGDLS and CDR2 YYNGEE. CDR3 residues: CASSVLGQGADGYTF. CDR3 coding DNA: TGTGCCAGCAGCGTATTGGGACAGGGGGCAGATGGCTACACCTTC. The variable domain in full, completed from reference TRBV9 and TRBJ1-2, reads DSGVTQTPKHLITATGQRVTLRCSPRSGDLSVYWYQQSLDQGLQFLIQYYNGEERAKGNILERFSAQQFPDLHSELNLSSLELGDSALYFCASSVLGQGADGYTFGSGTRLTVV.